This T cell receptor beta chain was observed in a study of T cell responses to AZD1222 COVID-19 vaccine (dated by TCRdb to the early 2020s). In the study overall: Because spike-specific TCR depth and breadth did not differ between the two schedules, AZD1222 recipients who got a second dose at roughly 4 weeks were pooled with those who got a second dose at roughly 12 weeks. A total of just over 230 trial participants underwent TCR sequencing, of whom under 220 had received two doses of AZD1222 and some 25 had received two doses of the MenACWY control vaccine. Trial participants were enrolled by age into 18-55, 56-69 and 70-plus year subgroups, with roughly 150, 30 and 60 TCR-sequenced participants respectively. The paper as a whole reports these results and caveats: No day 14 peak-response samples were available, so repertoires were characterized only after the peak T cell response. Participants were mostly white British, with more females than males. The authors suggested clonal diversity may have been underestimated. After two AZD1222 doses, spike-specific TCR breadth and depth were significantly higher than at day 0 and than in MenACWY recipients. Nearly half of unique spike-specific TCRs reportedly recognized epitopes outside regions mutated in the B.1.351 and B.1.1.7 variants. CD4 TCRs associated with the vaccine covered the entire spike protein, and the dominant responses were in regions 160-218 and 743-854. Conclusions about previously exposed vaccinees are limited because only a handful of AZD1222 recipients were SARS-CoV-2 seropositive at baseline. In the small 56-69-year group, the increase in depth fell short of significance, most likely because of low power.

The CDR3 regions of human TCRbeta chains were analyzed by immunosequencing. The authors' pipeline ran thus. Repertoire TCRs were checked for matches against a reference library of SARS-CoV-2-specific TCRs that had been generated using the MIRA antigen-specificity platform. Breadth was defined as the fraction of unique TCRs that were SARS-CoV-2-associated. Depth was defined as the fraction of total T cells that were SARS-CoV-2-associated. Using the MIRA data, each spike-specific TCR was mapped to the spike region that the TCR reacts to and placed in a CD4 or CD8 class. Log10-transformed breadth and depth values were compared by one-way ANOVA with Sidak's multiple comparisons tests. Not all clones reach the TCRdb copy of this immuneACCESS table, which keeps in-frame sequences only. Checked studies attribute under half of the gap to unresolved V genes and leave the rest unexplained. Clone size and the V and J calls come from that table; the DNA yielded D and trimming. The sample profile shows some 120,000 clones; approximately 88% of them were found once. The ten top clones hold 7.5% to 8% of the sample.

The CDR3, from cysteine to phenylalanine, totals 14 residues. Only the CDR3 DNA stays, 42 bases, in frame from base 1. V ends up 6 bases short and J 2 bases short, with an unmatched junction base count of 7. Per the germline V gene (reference sequence), MNHEY is the CDR1 and SMNVEV is the CDR2. In the paper's terms, the time point label means: baseline before first vaccination. Vaccinee samples came from UK trials COV001 and COV002, including a single-blind randomized controlled phase 2/3 trial of AZD1222 (ChAdOx1 nCoV-19) in healthy adults. For TCRbeta chain sequencing, PBMC samples were collected from trial participants at day 0 and at day 28 after the second dose. A note on this clone: Its cognate antigen has yet to be identified. Per-base qualities were not stored, and no clone one base away is much larger.

This receptor chain uses TRBV27 and TRBJ2-7, with 7 middle bases fitting TRBD1. This clonotype originated in an adult in good health. The sample here was peripheral blood, taken on day 0 of AZD1222 vaccination. The DNA reads TGTGCCAGCAGGAGGGACAGAACGACCTACGAGCAGTACTTC. Protein translation: CASRRDRTTYEQYF.